These 26 T cell receptor beta chains share one sample of origin, sequenced in a study of OX40 agonist ivuxolimab in advanced cancers. Only in-frame clones appear in the TCRdb table, and some are missing; sequencing was by immunoSEQ multiplex PCR. The sample consists of around 60,000 clones, roughly nine tenths of them appearing once. The sample here was CD4+ or CD8+ T cells sorted from blood, taken in a trial of the OX40 agonist ivuxolimab. All receptors come from an adult with an advanced solid tumor such as melanoma, head and neck, liver or kidney cancer.

This clone was observed once. This sequence joins TRBV7-3 and TRBJ2-3, with a tentative D call TRBD2 (6 bases). Per germline, CDR1 SGHTA and CDR2 FQGTGA. V dropped 2 bases and J dropped 5 bases, with 17 bases sitting between them. The CDR3 contains 16 residues. CDR3 coding DNA: TGTGCCAGCAGCTTACGTGGTGGAGGGTTAGGAGATACGCAGTATTTT. Translation gives CASSLRGGGLGDTQYF.

The V and J genes are TRBV7-6 and TRBJ1-1, with a possible D match to TRBD1 (6 bases). V lost 0 bases and J lost 2, with 13 bases in between. The CDR3 is made up of 16 amino acids. The germline CDR1 and CDR2 sequences are SGHVS and FNYEAQ. The CDR3 reads CASSLAARGANTEAFF. DNA for the CDR3: TGTGCCAGCAGCTTAGCAGCCAGGGGAGCTAACACTGAAGCTTTCTTT.

In its sample, this clone was seen once. The chain is built from TRBV30 and TRBJ1-2; the D gene is possibly TRBD1 (5 bases). The V gene lost 0 bases and the J gene lost 10 bases, with 12 bases spanning the gap. Germline CDR1 and CDR2: GTSNPN and SVGIG (reference sequence). There are 12 residues in the CDR3. As DNA, the CDR3 is TGTGCCTGGAGTGTCGGGGCAGCCGACTACACCTTC. It encodes CAWSVGAADYTF.

This sequence joins TRBV9 and TRBJ2-3, with D possibly matching TRBD1 (5 bases). Germline CDR1 is SGDLS and CDR2 is YYNGEE. Trimming stripped 0 bases from V and 2 bases from J, with 10 bases between. The CDR3 runs 15 residues. CDR3: CASSVEGAYTDTQYF. The CDR3 bases are TGTGCCAGCAGCGTAGAAGGGGCATACACAGATACGCAGTATTTT.

This clone was seen once. This chain uses TRBV10-3 with TRBJ1-1; D uncertain. Per germline, CDR1 ENHRY and CDR2 SYGVKD. V was clipped by 3 bases and J by 0 bases, with 11 bases between them. This CDR3 has 15 residues. In DNA form, the CDR3 reads TGTGCCATCAGTGACTCCGGTGGCATGAACACTGAAGCTTTCTTT. It encodes CAISDSGGMNTEAFF.

The chain recombines TRBV7-8 with TRBJ2-5, with no clear D. V was pared by 1 base and J by 2 bases, with 5 bases between. CDR3 length: 13 amino acids. The germline gives CDR1 SGHVS, CDR2 FQNEAQ. The CDR3 sequence is CASSLGRQETQYF. CDR3 coding DNA: TGTGCCAGCAGCTTAGGACGTCAAGAGACCCAGTACTTC.

This clone was seen a single time. The genes are TRBV4-2 and TRBJ2-3; no reliable D call. V was pared by 0 bases and J by 0 bases, with 4 bases between. CDR1 and CDR2 (germline): LGHNA, YNFKEQ. The CDR3 has 14 residues. CDR3 in DNA: TGTGCCAGCAGCCAAGAGTCTAGCACAGATACGCAGTATTTT. It codes for CASSQESSTDTQYF.

DNA of the CDR3: TGTGCCTGGAGTGTAGGCAGGCGGTACGAGCAGTACTTC. The encoded protein is CAWSVGRRYEQYF. The chain recombines TRBV30 with TRBJ2-7, with no clear D. V lost 0 bases, J lost 4 bases, and 10 bases lay in between. This CDR3 comprises 13 residues. CDR1 and CDR2 from the germline V gene are GTSNPN and SVGIG (reference sequence).

This chain uses TRBV18 with TRBJ1-1; the D gene is possibly TRBD1 (5 bases). Germline CDR1 and CDR2: KGHSH and LQKENI. Trimming removed 0 bases from V and 6 bases from J, with 8 bases in between. The CDR3 consists of 13 residues. The CDR3 nucleotides are TGTGCCAGCTCACCACCCTTAGGGGCTGAAGCTTTCTTT. Amino acid sequence: CASSPPLGAEAFF.

The V call is TRBV30, the J call TRBJ1-2; D may be TRBD1 (5 bases). The CDR3 is 15 residues long. Germline CDR1 GTSNPN, CDR2 SVGIG (reference sequence). The V end lost 1 base, the J end lost 3 bases, and 15 bases lay between the germline ends. CDR3 nucleotides: TGTGCCTGGAGTGGGGGCGAACTGGGAGACTATGGCTACACCTTC. As protein: CAWSGGELGDYGYTF. Full variable domain (missing parts from reference TRBV30 and TRBJ1-2): SQTIHQWPATLVQPVGSPLSLECTVEGTSNPNLYWYRQAAGRGLQLLFYSVGIGQISSEVPQNLSASRPQDRQFILSSKKLLLSDSGFYLCAWSGGELGDYGYTFGSGTRLTVV.

The chain links TRBV10-3 to TRBJ1-1; possible D gene TRBD1, 6 bases. This CDR3 has 17 residues. V lost 0 bases, J lost 1 base, and 15 bases lay in between. CDR1 is ENHRY, CDR2 SYGVKD, per germline. CDR3 region: CAISESMVGGRNTEAFF. The CDR3, as DNA: TGTGCCATCAGTGAGTCGATGGTTGGGGGGCGGAACACTGAAGCTTTCTTT.

The chain uses TRBV25-1 and TRBJ2-1; TRBD2 matches 15 bases. Looked up from germline, CDR1 is MGHDK and CDR2 is SYGVNS. CDR3 length: 16 amino acids. The V segment lost 3 bases and the J segment 6 bases; nucleotides outside the gene matches: 3. The CDR3 DNA reads as TGTGCCAGCAGTGATCCGGGACTAGCGGGGGGCAATGAGCAGTTCTTC. It codes for CASSDPGLAGGNEQFF.

The CDR3 DNA reads as TGTGCCTGGAGGGATAGGGGATTCGCTTTCTTT. This translates into CAWRDRGFAFF. This sequence joins TRBV30 and TRBJ1-1; D may be TRBD1 (5 bases). The CDR3 is 11 residues long. Germline V gene sequence: CDR1 GTSNPN, CDR2 SVGIG (reference sequence). Trimming shortened V by 3 bases and J by 11 bases, and 13 bases separated the two germline ends. Complete variable domain (other parts from reference TRBV30 and TRBJ1-1): SQTIHQWPATLVQPVGSPLSLECTVEGTSNPNLYWYRQAAGRGLQLLFYSVGIGQISSEVPQNLSASRPQDRQFILSSKKLLLSDSGFYLCAWRDRGFAFFGQGTRLTVV.

V gene TRBV28 combines with J gene TRBJ1-1, with a weak D call TRBD1 (5 bases). CDR1 is MDHEN and CDR2 is SYDVKM in the germline V gene. The germline V and J ends were trimmed by 6 bases and 1 base, with 9 bases remaining between them. The CDR3 contains 13 residues. The CDR3 coding sequence is TGTGCCAGCAGAAGGGGACCGAACACTGAAGCTTTCTTT. Amino acid sequence: CASRRGPNTEAFF.

The chain recombines TRBV6-1 with TRBJ2-1; 7 bases align to TRBD2. CDR1 is MNHNS, CDR2 SASEGT, per germline. Unmatched junction bases numbered 10, after V lost 3 bases and J lost 2 bases. This CDR3 has 17 residues. The CDR3 nucleotides are TGTGCCAGCAGTGATCCTATAAGCGGGACCACCTACAATGAGCAGTTCTTC. Translation: CASSDPISGTTYNEQFF.

V gene TRBV11-2 combines with J gene TRBJ2-3, with 10 bases identical to TRBD2. With V trimmed by 5 bases and J by 7 bases, 9 bases remained unmatched. This CDR3 spans 15 amino acids. Germline V lookup: CDR1 SGHAT, CDR2 FQNNGV. CDR3 DNA: TGTGCCAGCAGCCCCGTGGGACTAGCGAGCCATACGCAGTATTTT. Translating it yields CASSPVGLASHTQYF.

The V call is TRBV2, the J call TRBJ1-5; a weak D match, TRBD1 (5 bases). Germline V CDR1 and CDR2: SNHLY, FYNNEI. Trimming took 1 base from V and 0 from J, leaving 19 bases between them. This CDR3 has 19 residues. The CDR3 sequence is CASSEEHPGLTDSNQPQHF. CDR3 sequence (DNA): TGTGCCAGCAGTGAAGAACATCCGGGATTGACAGATAGCAATCAGCCCCAGCATTTT.

The rearrangement joins TRBV5-4 to TRBJ2-2; 9 nucleotides align to TRBD2. This CDR3 comprises 16 residues. Germline CDR1 is SGHNT and CDR2 is YYREEE (reference sequence). Trimming at V came to 1 base and at J to 5 bases, leaving 6 bases not matched to a gene. This CDR3 reads CASSLPSGEYTGELFF. The CDR3 DNA is TGTGCCAGCAGCTTGCCTAGCGGGGAGTATACCGGGGAGCTGTTTTTT.

This chain links TRBV4-1 with TRBJ1-2, with D unclear. Germline V CDR1 and CDR2: MGHRA, YSYEKL. This CDR3 is 17 amino acids long. V was shortened by 0 bases and J by 2 bases, with 16 bases between the two germline ends. In nucleotides, the CDR3 is TGCGCCAGCAGCCAAGATACAGCCCTTTCCTTGAACTATGGCTACACCTTC. Its translation: CASSQDTALSLNYGYTF.

This clone has just a few counts. The CDR3 DNA follows: TGTGCCAGTACCGGACACAGTGTAAACATGAACACTGAAGCTTTCTTT. Translation gives CASTGHSVNMNTEAFF. V usage is TRBV19 and J usage is TRBJ1-1, with D possibly being TRBD1 (5 bases). Germline V gives CDR1 LNHDA, CDR2 SQIVND (reference sequence). Trimming cost V 7 bases and J 0 bases, with 18 bases left between them. The CDR3 has 16 residues.

This clone was observed once. The chain uses TRBV15 and TRBJ2-3, with D tentatively TRBD2 (6 bases). This CDR3 is 15 amino acids long. V was trimmed by 0 bases and J by 1 base, leaving 8 bases between them. CDR1 and CDR2 from the germline V gene are LNHNV and YYDKDF (reference sequence). The CDR3 coding sequence is TGTGCCACCAGCAGAGATCCGGGAGGCACAGATACGCAGTATTTT. Amino acid sequence: CATSRDPGGTDTQYF.

The chain employs TRBV9 and TRBJ1-1, with 8 nucleotides matching TRBD1. This CDR3 contains 12 residues. From germline, CDR1 is SGDLS and CDR2 YYNGEE. V gave up 0 bases and J gave up 9 bases; unmatched junction bases: 1. The CDR3 DNA reads as TGTGCCAGCAGCGTAGACAGGGGGAAAGCTTTCTTT. Its protein is CASSVDRGKAFF.

This sequence joins TRBV6-6 and TRBJ1-1; possible D gene TRBD1, 6 bases. CDR3 length: 15 residues. The germline V gene encodes CDR1 MNHNY and CDR2 SVGAGI (reference sequence). Trimming stripped 6 bases from V and 6 bases from J, with 20 bases between. The CDR3 region has the DNA TGTGCCAGCAGAAAAATCACAGGGTTGGGGGCTGAAGCTTTCTTT. It codes for CASRKITGLGAEAFF.

The chain has TRBV6-7 and TRBJ1-5, with a weak D call TRBD1 (5 bases). TRBV6-7 is an ORF, and what it does is uncertain. The CDR3 length is 13 residues. V was pared by 7 bases and J by 4 bases, with 11 bases between. CDR3 nucleotide sequence: TGTGCCAGCACAGTGCGGGGGAATCAGCCCCAGCATTTT. The encoded protein is CASTVRGNQPQHF.

This chain links TRBV7-8 with TRBJ2-2, with D unresolved. Trimming removed 3 bases from V and 1 base from J, with 6 bases in between. The germline V gene encodes CDR1 SGHVS and CDR2 FQNEAQ. The CDR3 loop spans 14 amino acids. The CDR3 loop reads CASSFGQNTGELFF. In DNA form, the CDR3 reads TGTGCCAGCAGCTTTGGTCAGAACACCGGGGAGCTGTTTTTT.

The genes are TRBV7-2 and TRBJ2-2, with TRBD2 as a possible D gene (5 bases). Trimming left V 5 bases short and J 0 bases short, with 10 bases between. This CDR3 has 15 amino acids. Germline assignment: CDR1 SGHTA and CDR2 FQGNSA. CDR3 sequence (DNA): TGTGCCAGCAGCCCCGGTAGCGCGAACACCGGGGAGCTGTTTTTT. Its translation: CASSPGSANTGELFF.